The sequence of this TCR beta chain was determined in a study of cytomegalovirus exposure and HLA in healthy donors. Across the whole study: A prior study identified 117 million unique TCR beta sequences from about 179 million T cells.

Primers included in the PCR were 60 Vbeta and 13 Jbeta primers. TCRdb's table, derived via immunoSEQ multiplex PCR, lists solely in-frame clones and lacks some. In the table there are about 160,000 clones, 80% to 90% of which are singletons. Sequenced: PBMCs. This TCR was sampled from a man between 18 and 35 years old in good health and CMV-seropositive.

The chain's CDR3 is CATRGQVETQYF. DNA for the CDR3: TGTGCCACCAGGGGACAGGTAGAGACCCAGTACTTC. J is TRBJ2-5 and V is TRBV15, with 8 bases lining up with TRBD1. V dropped 6 bases and J dropped 4; count of bases not matched to a gene: 1. The V gene's germline CDR1 is LNHNV and CDR2 YYDKDF (reference sequence). The CDR3 runs 12 residues.